This is a list of T cell receptor beta chains from one sample in a study of T cell responses to AZD1222 COVID-19 vaccine. Only in-frame clones appear in the TCRdb table, and some are missing; sequencing was by immunoSEQ multiplex PCR. The table has nearly 200,000 clones, over 85% seen once. The material sequenced was peripheral blood, taken 28 days after the second AZD1222 dose. The receptors were sampled from an adult who received the AZD1222 COVID-19 vaccine. Each CDR3 is given with its conserved first and last residue. A D gene is named only where the DNA matches it firmly. The size entry is marked missing in some rows and otherwise reads once, few, many or a size class.

j_call,v_call,clone_size,d_call,cdr3_aa,cdr3_nt
TRBJ1-1,TRBV28,.,TRBD1,CASSSRQGRGNTEAFF,TGTGCCAGCAGTTCCCGACAGGGTCGGGGAAACACTGAAGCTTTCTTT
TRBJ2-1,TRBV6-5,.,.,CASSYQDSSYNEQFF,TGTGCCAGCAGTTACCAGGACAGCTCCTACAATGAGCAGTTCTTC
TRBJ1-3,TRBV10-3,.,.,CAISESRNTIYF,TGTGCCATCAGTGAGTCGAGGAACACCATATATTTT
TRBJ1-2,TRBV3-1/TRBV3-2,.,.,CASSQGGYYGYTF,TGTGCCAGCAGCCAAGGAGGGTACTATGGCTACACCTTC
TRBJ1-2,TRBV7-9,.,.,CASSYLTEAAYGYTF,TGTGCCAGCAGCTACTTAACGGAGGCGGCCTATGGCTACACCTTC
TRBJ1-4,TRBV4-2,.,.,CASRQERSSNEKLFF,TGTGCCAGCAGACAAGAACGGAGCTCTAATGAAAAACTGTTTTTT
TRBJ2-5,TRBV6-6,.,.,CASSYVDRRETQYF,TGTGCCAGCAGTTACGTCGACAGGCGAGAGACCCAGTACTTC
TRBJ2-3,TRBV6-5,.,TRBD2,CAGGEAREGTQYF,TGTGCCGGTGGGGAGGCCCGGGAGGGTACGCAGTATTTT
TRBJ1-5,TRBV6-5,once,.,CASRDSNQPQHF,TGTGCCAGCAGGGACAGCAATCAGCCCCAGCATTTT
TRBJ2-3,TRBV3-1/TRBV3-2,.,.,CASSHYRDADTQYF,TGTGCCAGCAGCCATTACAGGGACGCAGATACGCAGTATTTT
TRBJ1-6,TRBV7-2,.,.,CASSLGPADSPLHF,TGTGCCAGCAGCTTGGGGCCCGCGGATTCACCCCTCCACTTT
TRBJ1-5,TRBV27,.,.,CASSLVGLNQPQHF,TGTGCCAGCAGTTTAGTAGGCCTAAATCAGCCCCAGCATTTT
TRBJ1-5,TRBV10-3,.,TRBD1,CAISDLGQGGQPQHF,TGTGCCATCAGTGACCTTGGACAGGGCGGGCAGCCCCAGCATTTT
TRBJ1-3,TRBV6-5,.,.,CASRGVGNTIYF,TGTGCCAGCAGGGGGGTAGGAAACACCATATATTTT
TRBJ1-1,TRBV15,.,.,CATSSGGGYSTEAFF,TGTGCCACCAGCAGTGGAGGGGGGTATTCCACTGAAGCTTTCTTT
TRBJ1-2,TRBV10-2,.,.,CASNIGFTEYGYTF,TGCGCCAGCAATATAGGGTTCACGGAATATGGCTACACCTTC
TRBJ2-1,TRBV6-5,.,TRBD2,CASRLAGGYNEQFF,TGTGCCAGCAGGTTAGCGGGGGGATACAATGAGCAGTTCTTC
TRBJ1-2,TRBV7-2,.,.,CAQPPQGSRYGYTF,TGTGCCCAACCCCCCCAGGGCTCTCGATATGGCTACACCTTC
TRBJ1-4,TRBV28,.,.,CASRGQLEKLFF,TGTGCCAGCAGAGGACAGCTTGAAAAACTGTTTTTT
TRBJ2-3,TRBV24-1,.,.,CATSENSEGTDTQYF,TGTGCCACCAGTGAGAACTCGGAGGGTACAGATACGCAGTATTTT
TRBJ1-6,TRBV6-5,.,.,CASSQGPSPLHF,TGTGCCAGCAGTCAGGGGCCGTCACCCCTCCACTTT
TRBJ2-7,TRBV10-1,.,TRBD1,CASSRRTGENPYEQYF,TGCGCCAGCAGCCGCAGGACAGGGGAGAATCCCTACGAGCAGTACTTC
TRBJ1-6,TRBV5-1,.,TRBD1,CASSLDRGSSPLHF,TGCGCCAGCAGCTTGGACAGGGGTTCGTCACCCCTCCACTTT
TRBJ1-1,TRBV7-9,.,.,CASSFSGQNTEAFF,TGTGCCAGCAGTTTCTCAGGACAGAACACTGAAGCTTTCTTT
TRBJ2-2,TRBV12-3/TRBV12-4,.,.,CASSLAAGELFF,TGTGCCAGCAGTTTGGCCGCCGGGGAGCTGTTTTTT
TRBJ2-7,TRBV6-5,.,TRBD2,CASSYTLAGAYEQYF,TGTGCCAGCAGTTACACACTAGCGGGGGCCTACGAGCAGTACTTC
TRBJ1-2,TRBV10-3,.,TRBD1,CAISGTGFYGYTF,TGTGCCATCAGTGGGACAGGCTTCTATGGCTACACCTTC
TRBJ1-1,TRBV7-8,.,TRBD1,CASRRTDRGPTEAFF,TGTGCCAGCAGGCGGACTGACAGGGGGCCCACTGAAGCTTTCTTT
TRBJ1-1,TRBV19,.,.,CASSTGRDHTEAFF,TGTGCCAGTAGCACCGGTCGGGACCACACTGAAGCTTTCTTT
TRBJ2-5,TRBV4-1,.,TRBD2,CASSQGGGIGETQYF,TGCGCCAGCAGCCAAGGGGGAGGGATTGGAGAGACCCAGTACTTC